Listed below are T cell receptor beta chains from one sample, sequenced in a study of identical twins. TCRdb redid the calling of the 5' RACE reads with MiXCR, one entry per CDR3 protein. Among about 280,000 distinct CDR3 sequences, about 8.1% were seen once, and the ten largest hold 2.1%. This sample was also put to use in a study of yellow fever vaccine responses in identical twins.

Input material: memory (CD45RO+) T cells sorted from blood. Receptors originate from a woman under 30 in good health. The CDR3 runs from the conserved cysteine through the conserved F or W. D genes are given only for firm matches. Rows may omit the clone size; those that give it use once, few, many or a size class.

clone_size	v_call	j_call	d_call	cdr3_aa	cdr3_nt
many	TRBV6-5	TRBJ2-3	NA	CASSYEGWTTDTQYF	TGTGCCAGCAGTTACGAAGGGTGGACCACAGATACGCAGTATTTT
NA	TRBV10-1	TRBJ2-3	TRBD2	CASSGTPGLAGGRADTQYF	TGCGCCAGCAGTGGGACTCCGGGACTAGCGGGAGGTCGCGCAGATACGCAGTATTTT
few	TRBV20-1	TRBJ1-5	NA	CSAPSRGGNQPQHF	TGCAGTGCCCCTAGTCGGGGAGGCAATCAGCCCCAGCATTTT
NA	TRBV5-1	TRBJ2-7	TRBD1	CASSTGTGGREQYF	TGCGCCAGCAGCACGGGGACAGGGGGGCGCGAGCAGTACTTC
many	TRBV2	TRBJ1-5	NA	CASTRTASNQPQHF	TGTGCCAGCACCCGGACGGCCAGCAATCAGCCCCAGCATTTT
NA	TRBV29-1	TRBJ1-2	TRBD1	CSVTGGRRGGYTF	TGCAGCGTTACAGGGGGCCGGCGGGGTGGCTACACCTTC
once	TRBV12-3/TRBV12-4	TRBJ2-7	NA	CAFCLGSGGGGSYEQYF	TGTGCCTTCTGTTTAGGTTCGGGGGGCGGCGGTTCCTACGAGCAGTACTTC
NA	TRBV7-8	TRBJ1-1	TRBD1	CASSLGGQGSVNTEAFF	TGTGCCAGCAGCTTAGGGGGACAGGGGTCGGTGAACACTGAAGCTTTCTTT
many	TRBV5-1	TRBJ2-1	TRBD2	CASSLETSGGNEQFF	TGCGCCAGCAGCCTAGAGACTAGCGGGGGGAATGAGCAGTTCTTC
many	TRBV10-3	TRBJ2-3	NA	CAIKGGARSTDTQYF	TGTGCCATCAAGGGGGGAGCTAGGAGCACAGATACGCAGTATTTT
NA	TRBV29-1	TRBJ2-1	NA	CSVELIVRVF	TGCAGCGTTGAACTAATTGTAAGGGTCTTC
many	TRBV28	TRBJ1-2	NA	CASSSPGGQGGYTF	TGTGCCAGCAGTTCCCCCGGGGGGCAAGGTGGCTACACCTTC
many	TRBV20-1	TRBJ1-4	TRBD1	CSANPQGAGEKLFF	TGCAGTGCTAACCCACAGGGGGCGGGAGAAAAACTGTTTTTT
few	TRBV10-2	TRBJ1-2	NA	CASCRGGVDYGYTF	TGCGCCAGCTGCAGGGGTGGGGTTGACTATGGCTACACCTTC
few	TRBV5-1	TRBJ2-3	NA	CASSLERHSTDTQYF	TGCGCCAGCAGCTTGGAACGGCATAGCACAGATACGCAGTATTTT
NA	TRBV12-3/TRBV12-4	TRBJ2-1	TRBD2	CASSFSGLAGVQSNEQFF	TGTGCCAGCAGTTTCTCAGGACTAGCGGGAGTTCAAAGCAATGAGCAGTTCTTC
many	TRBV5-1	TRBJ2-1	NA	CASSSGPWHEQFF	TGCGCCAGCAGCTCGGGTCCGTGGCATGAGCAGTTCTTC
many	TRBV27	TRBJ2-3	TRBD1	CASTHLLTGKADTQYF	TGTGCCAGCACTCATCTCTTGACAGGGAAGGCAGATACGCAGTATTTT
many	TRBV3-1	TRBJ2-2	TRBD2	CASSQLAGDGELFF	TGTGCCAGCAGCCAACTAGCGGGAGACGGGGAGCTGTTTTTT
many	TRBV28	TRBJ2-1	TRBD2	CASRRSGRDEQFF	TGTGCCAGCAGGCGTAGCGGGAGGGATGAGCAGTTCTTC
NA	TRBV7-9	TRBJ2-1	NA	CASSLANRGEQFF	TGTGCCAGCAGCTTAGCTAATCGGGGTGAGCAGTTCTTC
many	TRBV13	TRBJ2-1	TRBD2	CASSWGLAGSSYNEQFF	TGTGCCAGCAGCTGGGGACTAGCGGGGAGCTCCTACAATGAGCAGTTCTTC
NA	TRBV20-1	TRBJ2-1	TRBD1	CSARPGQGANEQFF	TGCAGTGCTAGACCGGGACAGGGAGCTAATGAGCAGTTCTTC
many	TRBV12-3/TRBV12-4	TRBJ1-1	NA	CASSLEGRVNTEAFF	TGTGCCAGCAGTTTAGAGGGCAGGGTGAACACTGAAGCTTTCTTT